This passage covers 9 T cell receptor beta chains from one sample sequenced in a study of T cells in Graves' hyperthyroidism and ophthalmopathy. Amplification yielded TCR beta CDR3 regions, with RNA transcripts as the source. HTBI primers were the set used in a first-round RT-PCR of the TCR CDR3. TCRdb reprocessed the multiplex PCR reads with MiXCR, giving one entry per CDR3 protein. The repertoire holds about 590,000 distinct CDR3 sequences, with less than 20% as singletons. Sequenced: blood. These receptors came from a woman between 25 and 40 years old with Graves' hyperthyroidism.

About this clonotype itself: A much bigger clone sits one base away, suggesting this may be a read error. The rearrangement links TRBV3-1 to TRBJ1-1, with no clear D. Germline CDR1 and CDR2: LGHDT and YNNKEL (reference sequence). There are 13 residues in the CDR3. As DNA, the CDR3 is TGTGTCAGCAGCCATTCGAGGGACACTGAAGCTTTCTTT. Residues: CVSSHSRDTEAFF. The full variable domain, completed using reference TRBV3-1 and TRBJ1-1, is DTAVSQTPKYLVTQMGNDKSIKCEQNLGHDTMYWYKQDSKKFLKIMFSYNNKELIINETVPNRFSPKSPDKAHLNLHINSLELGDSAVYFCVSSHSRDTEAFFGQGTRLTVV.

This clonotype occurred many times. The chain employs TRBV20-1 and TRBJ2-1; TRBD1 is a possible D gene (6 bases). Trimming cost V 0 bases and J 9 bases, with 15 bases left between them. The CDR3 length is 14 residues. Germline V gene lookup returns CDR1 DFQATT and CDR2 SNEGSKA (reference sequence). CDR3 coding DNA: TGCAGTGCTAGAGAGGACGCAGGGGCCGGTGAGCAGTTCTTC. This sequence encodes CSAREDAGAGEQFF.

The table lists this clonotype with many counts. J is TRBJ2-7 and V is TRBV6-1, with D possibly TRBD2 on 7 matching bases. Germline V gene lookup returns CDR1 MNHNS and CDR2 SASEGT. Trimming took off 6 bases at V and 3 bases at J, with 15 bases between the two ends. CDR3 length: 14 amino acids. The CDR3 reads CASRRRGANYEQYF. In nucleotides, the CDR3 is TGTGCCAGCAGAAGACGGGGGGCCAACTACGAGCAGTACTTC.

This clonotype has just a few counts. This chain links TRBV2 with TRBJ1-6; 10 bases are a match to TRBD1. The CDR3 has 16 amino acids. With V trimmed by 6 bases and J by 10 bases, 12 bases remained unmatched. The germline V gene encodes CDR1 SNHLY and CDR2 FYNNEI. The CDR3 is CASSPDRGLVGSPLHF. The DNA of the CDR3 is TGTGCCAGCAGCCCAGACAGGGGGCTGGTAGGCTCACCCCTCCACTTT. The complete variable domain, with remaining parts taken from reference TRBV2 and TRBJ1-6, reads EPEVTQTPSHQVTQMGQEVILRCVPISNHLYFYWYRQILGQKVEFLVSFYNNEISEKSEIFDDQFSVERPDGSNFTLKIRSTKLEDSAMYFCASSPDRGLVGSPLHFGNGTRLTVT.

This clonotype was found a few times. The chain carries TRBV24-1 and TRBJ1-2; perhaps TRBD1 as D (5 bases). The germline CDR1 and CDR2 sequences are KGHDR and SFDVKD. This CDR3 has 11 residues. The V and J ends lost 6 bases and 8 bases respectively, with 9 bases between them. CDR3 sequence reads: CATSHGGGYTF. In DNA, the CDR3 is TGTGCCACCAGTCACGGGGGAGGCTACACCTTC.

Only a few counts were recorded for this clonotype. The chain recombines TRBV7-9 with TRBJ1-5, with 7 bases identical to TRBD1. The CDR3 is made up of 15 amino acids. Germline loops: CDR1 SEHNR, CDR2 FQNEAQ (reference sequence). The trim removed 1 base at V and 5 bases at J, leaving 5 bases unmatched. The CDR3 DNA reads TGTGCCAGCAGCTTAGGCGCGACAGGGTATCAGCCCCAGCATTTT. It encodes CASSLGATGYQPQHF.

This clonotype has just a few counts. This sequence joins TRBV12-3 or TRBV12-4 and TRBJ1-2; D ambiguous. There are 16 residues in the CDR3. V was pared by 2 bases and J by 4 bases, with 17 bases between. The CDR3 nucleotides read TGTGCCAGCAGTTTAAGGGCCGCAGGAGAGGGCTATGGCTACACCTTC. It encodes CASSLRAAGEGYGYTF.

There are many counts of this clonotype. This chain joins TRBV10-3 and TRBJ2-1; the D gene is possibly TRBD1 (5 bases). The germline gives CDR1 ENHRY, CDR2 SYGVKD. Between the trimmed V and J ends, which lost 0 bases and 6 bases, there was a span of 9 bases. CDR3 size: 14 residues. The CDR3 nucleotides are TGTGCCATCAGTGAGTCAGGGGAAATCAATGAGCAGTTCTTC. As protein: CAISESGEINEQFF.

This clonotype appeared many times. The V call is TRBV13, the J call TRBJ2-1; TRBD2 might be the D (6 bases). This CDR3 has 15 residues. Looked up from germline, CDR1 is PRHDT and CDR2 is FYEKMQ (reference sequence). With 7 bases removed from V and 5 bases from J, the gap between germline ends came to 18 bases. The chain's CDR3 is CASKRRDIGHNEQFF. The CDR3 DNA is TGTGCCAGCAAAAGGAGGGATATCGGTCACAATGAGCAGTTCTTC.